Presented here are 6 T cell receptor beta chains from one specimen sequenced in a study of blood T cells in healthy people across ages. Then a second PCR, running about 6 to 12 cycles, was carried out with a sample-barcoded 5' primer and a J-beta primer mix. TCRdb re-analysed the 5' RACE reads in MiXCR, keeping a single row per CDR3 protein. This repertoire shows about 290,000 distinct CDR3 sequences, around 27% found once; its top ten account for 25% to 30%. The sample consisted of blood. These TCRs come from a woman in her seventies in good health.

The chain joins TRBV7-2 to TRBJ2-1; D assignment may be TRBD1 or TRBD2 (6 bases each). The length of the CDR3 is 13 residues. The germline CDR1 and CDR2 sequences are SGHTA and FQGNSA. V lost 4 bases, J lost 11 bases, and 15 bases lay in between. The CDR3 bases are TGTGCCAGCAGCTCAGGGGCGGGGAGGAAGCAGTTCTTC. Its protein product is CASSSGAGRKQFF.

This clonotype was observed a single time. This rearrangement joins TRBV14 to TRBJ1-3, with D unclear. CDR1 SGHDN and CDR2 FVKESK come from the germline V gene. Deletions cut 3 bases from V and 4 bases from J, with 10 bases between. CDR3 length: 14 residues. CDR3 DNA sequence: TGTGCCAGCAGCCAGGAGGTCAGAGGAAACACCATATATTTT. Amino acids: CASSQEVRGNTIYF.

V gene TRBV11-2 combines with J gene TRBJ2-3; D not resolved. Trimming pared 0 bases from V and 2 bases from J, leaving 12 bases between. The length of the CDR3 is 16 residues. In germline, CDR1 is SGHAT, CDR2 FQNNGV. Here the CDR3 DNA reads TGTGCCAGCAGCTTAGAGGGCAGGAAGACCACAGATACGCAGTATTTT. It encodes CASSLEGRKTTDTQYF.

The CDR3 DNA reads TGCAGTGCTAGAGACGGGACAGGGGCGGACGGGGAGCTGTTTTTT. This sequence encodes CSARDGTGADGELFF. J is TRBJ2-2 and V is TRBV20-1, with TRBD1 identical over 10 bases. This CDR3 has 15 residues. Unmatched junction bases numbered 5, after V lost 0 bases and J lost 7 bases. The germline gives CDR1 DFQATT, CDR2 SNEGSKA (reference sequence).

J is TRBJ2-5 and V is TRBV2; 10 bases agree with TRBD2. The J call is doubtful: the DNA matches TRBJ2-1 better. CDR1 and CDR2 from the germline V gene are SNHLY and FYNNEI. The CDR3 runs to 15 residues. The CDR3: CASSELAGENNEQFF. In DNA form, the CDR3 reads TGTGCCAGCAGTGAACTAGCGGGAGAAAACAATGAGCAGTTCTTC.

There are a few counts of this clonotype. V is TRBV12-3 or TRBV12-4 and J is TRBJ2-3; 8 positions match TRBD1. V gave up 5 bases and J gave up 1 base; unmatched junction bases: 5. CDR3 length equals 15 residues. The CDR3 nucleotides read TGTGCCAGCAGTCGCCCGGACAGGGGCACAGATACGCAGTATTTT. This codes for CASSRPDRGTDTQYF.